The clone carrying this T cell receptor beta chain was counted only a few times. The sample originates from a study of T cells in Graves' hyperthyroidism and ophthalmopathy. Germline V CDR1 and CDR2: SGHRS, YFSETQ. V shed 0 bases and J shed 5 bases, with 9 bases lying between them. The length of the CDR3 is 15 residues. Amplified regions were TCR beta CDR3 sequences from RNA transcripts. The HTBI primer set served for first-round RT-PCR of the TCR CDR3. TCRdb re-called the multiplex PCR reads through MiXCR, storing one row per CDR3 protein. The table records roughly 500,000 distinct CDR3 sequences, over 45% of them present only once. Thyroid ultrasound and orbital computed tomography, with clinical symptoms and serum thyroxine and TRAb, informed diagnoses.

The V gene is TRBV5-1, the J gene TRBJ1-6; D perhaps matches TRBD1 (6 bases). This sequence originates from an adult woman with Graves' disease, either hyperthyroidism or ophthalmopathy (not recorded which). Input material: peripheral blood or thyroid tissue (not recorded which). CDR3 residues: CASSLAGTNNSPLHF. Here the CDR3 DNA reads TGCGCCAGCAGCTTGGCCGGGACAAATAATTCACCCCTCCACTTT.